This TCR beta chain was recorded in a study of T cell responses to AZD1222 COVID-19 vaccine. In the study overall: Pooled together were second doses at about 4 or about 12 weeks.

The table lists this clone with a count of one. Its cognate antigen is unknown. V dropped 0 bases and J dropped 4 bases, with 11 bases sitting between them. CDR1 is MRHNA, CDR2 SNTAGT, per germline. This CDR3 is built from 15 residues. This table comes from immunoSEQ multiplex PCR, and its TCRdb copy is limited to in-frame clones, with some not included. The table records 110,000 to 150,000 clones, 75% to 90% of them present only once. Study-wide points: A reported finding is that nearly half of spike-specific TCRs target unmutated variant regions. Of the AZD1222 recipients, only 5 to 7 were seropositive at baseline. Most donors were white British, females outnumbered males, and clonal diversity was possibly underestimated.

This chain links TRBV6-4 with TRBJ2-3, with D hard to call. The sequence was collected from an adult in good health. The material sequenced was peripheral blood, taken on day 0 of AZD1222 vaccination. CDR3 sequence: CASSDSPARADTQYF. DNA for the CDR3: TGTGCCAGCAGTGACTCTCCCGCTAGGGCAGATACGCAGTATTTT.